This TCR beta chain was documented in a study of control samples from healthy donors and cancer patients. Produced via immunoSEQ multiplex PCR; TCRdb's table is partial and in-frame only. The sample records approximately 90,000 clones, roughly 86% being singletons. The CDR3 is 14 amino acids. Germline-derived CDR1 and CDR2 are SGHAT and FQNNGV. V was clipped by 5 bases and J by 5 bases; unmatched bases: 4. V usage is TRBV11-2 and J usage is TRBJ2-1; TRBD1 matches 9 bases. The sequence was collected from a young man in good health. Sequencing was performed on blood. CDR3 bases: TGTGCCAGCAGCGACAGGGGGGTCCACAATGAGCAGTTCTTC. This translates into CASSDRGVHNEQFF.